What follows is one T cell receptor (beta chain) and its context. The assay was immunoSEQ multiplex PCR, and TCRdb's table has in-frame clones only and misses some. The sample holds 200,000 to 300,000 clones, 85% to 95% seen once. This CDR3 comprises 14 residues. From germline, CDR1 is MNHNS and CDR2 SASEGT. The V segment lost 5 bases and the J segment 1 base; nucleotides outside the gene matches: 5. This record belongs to a study of T cell responses to AZD1222 COVID-19 vaccine. Specimen: peripheral blood, collected on day 0 of AZD1222 vaccination. The TCR was taken from an adult in good health. V gene TRBV6-1 combines with J gene TRBJ2-7; TRBD1 matches at 7 bases. CDR3 protein: CASSPRDSSYEQYF. CDR3 nucleotide sequence: TGTGCCAGCAGTCCCCGGGACAGTTCCTACGAGCAGTACTTC.